This section outlines one TCR beta chain sequence together with its context. From the 5' RACE reads, TCRdb called clonotypes with MiXCR, one entry per CDR3 protein. The sample holds under 350,000 distinct CDR3 sequences, roughly 10% seen once. This entry comes from a study of identical twins. Healthy Caucasians made up all donors. The CDR3 has 16 residues. Losses at the gene ends were 5 bases for V and 3 bases for J; bases not matched to a gene: 9. These records were also assigned to another study, of yellow fever vaccine responses in identical twins. That report notes: After vaccination, twins' T cell response reportedly seemed partly convergent, partly personalized.

The V call is TRBV12-3 or TRBV12-4, the J call TRBJ2-1, with TRBD1 identical over 8 bases. The source material was CD8+ T cells sorted from blood. The sequence derives from a woman under 30 in good health. CDR3 loop: CASSARTGPNYNEQFF. For the CDR3, the DNA is TGTGCCAGCAGTGCCCGGACAGGGCCGAACTACAATGAGCAGTTCTTC.